This is a list of T cell receptor beta chains from one sample in a study of T-cell memory formation after mild COVID-19. In TCRdb, the 5' RACE reads were re-called with MiXCR into one record per CDR3 protein. The data show 450,000 to 700,000 distinct CDR3 sequences, roughly 18% seen once. Sequencing was carried out using PBMCs or a T cell subset sorted from them (not recorded which). The origin of the receptors is an adult woman who had mild COVID-19 (a few samples of this study predate the infection). Cell type and time point are not known. CDR3s include the opening cysteine and the closing phenylalanine or tryptophan. The D gene is left open where the match is weak. Clone size is given for some rows only: seen once, a few or many times, or a class if the clone is expanded.

cdr3_nt cdr3_aa clone_size v_call d_call j_call
TGTGCCAGCAGTTTAGATAACTATGGCTACACCTTC CASSLDNYGYTF many TRBV12-3/TRBV12-4 - TRBJ1-2
TGCGCCAGCGCCCAGGGGTCAACCCTAAGGGAAGCTTTCTTT CASAQGSTLREAFF - TRBV5-1 - TRBJ1-1
TGTGCCAGCAGAAACAGGGGGTTGACAGATACGCAGTATTTT CASRNRGLTDTQYF few TRBV21-1 - TRBJ2-3
TGCAGCGTTGAAAAGGGGAATGGTCAGCCCCAGCATTTT CSVEKGNGQPQHF - TRBV29-1 - TRBJ1-5
TGCGCCAGCAGCCCTCGACAGGTCTCCGACACTGAAGCTTTCTTT CASSPRQVSDTEAFF - TRBV5-1 - TRBJ1-1
TGTGCCAGCTCACCGACTCTAGTACCGGGGATGAACACTGAAGCTTTCTTT CASSPTLVPGMNTEAFF - TRBV18 - TRBJ1-1
TGTGCCAGCAGCTTAGACGGGATCGGAGATACGCAGTATTTT CASSLDGIGDTQYF few TRBV7-2 - TRBJ2-3
TGCGCCAGCAGCCAAGACCCGGGAACTGAGATCCAAGAGACCCAGTACTTC CASSQDPGTEIQETQYF few TRBV4-1 - TRBJ2-5
TGCGCCAGCAGCCAAGATTGGACAGGCAGGAATCAGCCCCAGCATTTT CASSQDWTGRNQPQHF few TRBV4-1 TRBD1 TRBJ1-5
TGCAGTGCTAGAGACCGCTTATCCGGGACAGCCTCCTACGAGCAGTACTTC CSARDRLSGTASYEQYF - TRBV20-1 TRBD1 TRBJ2-7
TGTGCCAGCACCCCAATAGGGGCATCCTACAATGAGCAGTTCTTC CASTPIGASYNEQFF few TRBV27 - TRBJ2-1
TGTGCCACCAGCAGGGAAGGATCCTCCTATAATTCACCCCTCCACTTT CATSREGSSYNSPLHF few TRBV15 - TRBJ1-6
TGCAGTGCTCCTCAGACAGTTTGGGACACTGAAGCTTTCTTT CSAPQTVWDTEAFF - TRBV20-1 - TRBJ1-1
TGTGCCAGCAGCTTGAATCCCGGAGGGGAGCAGTTCTTC CASSLNPGGEQFF - TRBV12-3/TRBV12-4 - TRBJ2-1
TGCAGCGTAGAGCGGGACACCGGGGAGCTGTTTTTT CSVERDTGELFF few TRBV29-1 - TRBJ2-2
TGTGCCAGCAAAGCGGGGGGCCCCACAGATACGCAGTATTTT CASKAGGPTDTQYF few TRBV9 TRBD2 TRBJ2-3
TGTGCCAGTAGACAGGGGGACACTGAAGCTTTCTTT CASRQGDTEAFF few TRBV19 TRBD1 TRBJ1-1
TGCAGCGCCGCTACCGGGACAGCGAACACCGGGGAGCTGTTTTTT CSAATGTANTGELFF few TRBV29-1 TRBD1 TRBJ2-2
TGCAGCGTTCGTCCAGGGACCTCTTACAATGAGCAGTTCTTC CSVRPGTSYNEQFF few TRBV29-1 - TRBJ2-1
TGCGCCAGCAGCCAAGGAGCGGCCGGGAGGGCCTTTGATACGCAGTATTTT CASSQGAAGRAFDTQYF few TRBV4-3 TRBD2 TRBJ2-3
TGTGCCAGCAGCGTAACAACAGGCGGACCAAACACTGAAGCTTTCTTT CASSVTTGGPNTEAFF - TRBV5-4 - TRBJ1-1
TGTGCCAGCACCGAGAGCGGGAGCCCCTACAATGAGCAGTTCTTC CASTESGSPYNEQFF few TRBV27 TRBD2 TRBJ2-1
TGTGCCAGCAGCTGGGGGCGGACAGGGGGCGCCTACAATGAGCAGTTCTTC CASSWGRTGGAYNEQFF few TRBV7-3 TRBD1 TRBJ2-1
TGTGCCAGCAGTCCACAGGGGGCTAGTGAAGCTTTCTTT CASSPQGASEAFF few TRBV27 TRBD1 TRBJ1-1
TGCGCCAGCAGCCCAGGGACTAGCGGAAGCACAGATACGCAGTATTTT CASSPGTSGSTDTQYF many TRBV5-1 TRBD2 TRBJ2-3
TGCAGCGTTGACAGGGTACAGGGCTCCTACGAGCAGTACTTC CSVDRVQGSYEQYF - TRBV29-1 - TRBJ2-7
TGTGCCAGCAGCTGGGGACGGCTAGATTCACCCCTCCACTTT CASSWGRLDSPLHF - TRBV5-6 - TRBJ1-6
TGCGCCAGCTCGGGAATAGCGGGGACCGGCTCTGGAAACACCATATATTTT CASSGIAGTGSGNTIYF - TRBV5-1 - TRBJ1-3
TGTGCCAGCTCACCCCCTAGCGGAGATTACAATGAGCAGTTCTTC CASSPPSGDYNEQFF few TRBV18 TRBD2 TRBJ2-1
TGTGCCACCAGTGATTTAACTAGCGGGAGGGACAATGAGCAGTTCTTC CATSDLTSGRDNEQFF - TRBV24-1 TRBD2 TRBJ2-1
TGTGCCACCTCCGGGACAGGGAACACTGAAGCTTTCTTT CATSGTGNTEAFF few TRBV6-2/TRBV6-3 TRBD1 TRBJ1-1
TGTGCCAGCAGCCCCGGTTACAGAGATAGCAATCAGCCCCAGCATTTT CASSPGYRDSNQPQHF - TRBV7-2 - TRBJ1-5
TGTGCCAGCAGCGAAAACAGGGGGCGCGGAGAGACCCAGTACTTC CASSENRGRGETQYF - TRBV7-6 TRBD1 TRBJ2-5
TGTGCCAGCAGCTTAGGTTACCCCACGGCTTCCTACGAGCAGTACTTC CASSLGYPTASYEQYF - TRBV11-3 - TRBJ2-7
TGTGCCAACATGGGGGGGGAGCCAGTCTATGGCTACACCTTC CANMGGEPVYGYTF few TRBV6-9 - TRBJ1-2
TGTGCCAGCAGCTTAGAAACGGGAATGAACACTGAAGCTTTCTTT CASSLETGMNTEAFF - TRBV11-1 - TRBJ1-1
TGTGCCAGCAGCGTAGGTATGAAAAACATTCAGTACTTC CASSVGMKNIQYF - TRBV9 - TRBJ2-4
TGTGCCAGCAGTTTATCGGGTCAACAGGGGAAGATGGTCAATGAGCAGTTCTTC CASSLSGQQGKMVNEQFF few TRBV27 TRBD1 TRBJ2-1
TGTGCCAGCAGACCCCGACTAGCGGGAGGGATCGGGGAGCTGTTTTTT CASRPRLAGGIGELFF few TRBV6-2/TRBV6-3 TRBD2 TRBJ2-2
TGCAGTGCTAGAGAGATTAGCGGGAGCTCCTACAATGAGCAGTTCTTC CSAREISGSSYNEQFF - TRBV20-1 TRBD2 TRBJ2-1
TGCGCCAGCAGCTTGGATCCTTTAATCACAGATACGCAGTATTTT CASSLDPLITDTQYF few TRBV5-1 - TRBJ2-3
TGTGCCAGCAGCTCCCGGAGTGTGAACACCGGGGAGCTGTTTTTT CASSSRSVNTGELFF - TRBV9 - TRBJ2-2
TGTGCCAGCAGGTCCAGTGGATACGGGTATGAGCAGTTCTTC CASRSSGYGYEQFF few TRBV12-3/TRBV12-4 - TRBJ2-1
TGTGCCAGTATTGAGGGGGGCACTGAAGCTTTCTTT CASIEGGTEAFF - TRBV19 - TRBJ1-1
TGTGCCAGCAGGCCCGGGACTAGCGGGGGGGATACGCAGTATTTT CASRPGTSGGDTQYF many TRBV12-3/TRBV12-4 TRBD2 TRBJ2-3
TGTGCCAGCAGCGAGGGACTCCCGCTATACAATGAGCAGTTCTTC CASSEGLPLYNEQFF - TRBV9 - TRBJ2-1
TGTGCCAGCAGCTTGAGTAGCGGGGGGCCCGTTACCTCCGAGCAGTACTTC CASSLSSGGPVTSEQYF few TRBV7-9 TRBD2 TRBJ2-7
TGTGCCAGCAGCACCGGACAGTCGCTCACCGGGGAGCTGTTTTTT CASSTGQSLTGELFF few TRBV7-8 - TRBJ2-2
TGTGCCAGCAGCCCTAGGACGGGCACTAATGAAAAACTGTTTTTT CASSPRTGTNEKLFF few TRBV11-2 - TRBJ1-4
TGCAGTGCTAGAGTAAACAGGGGCGGGAGTGGCACTGAAGCTTTCTTT CSARVNRGGSGTEAFF - TRBV20-1 TRBD1 TRBJ1-1
TGTGCCAGCAGCTTAAACCCCTCCGGCCCGGGGGACACAGATACGCAGTATTTT CASSLNPSGPGDTDTQYF - TRBV7-2 - TRBJ2-3
TGTGCCACCAGTGACCCTGTGGTAGCGGGGTACAGCACAGATACGCAGTATTTT CATSDPVVAGYSTDTQYF - TRBV24-1 TRBD2 TRBJ2-3
TGCGCCAGCAGCGCCGGGGGGGGGGCTGGCGAGCAGTACTTC CASSAGGGAGEQYF - TRBV5-1 TRBD2 TRBJ2-7
TGTGCCAGCAGCTTAGGGGGCAGTCACCAAGAGACCCAGTACTTC CASSLGGSHQETQYF - TRBV7-3 - TRBJ2-5
TGCAGTGTCCCGGGCAGCACGAACACTGAAGCTTTCTTT CSVPGSTNTEAFF - TRBV20-1 - TRBJ1-1
TGTGCCAGCAGTAGGGACACGGGCAATCAGCCCCAGCATTTT CASSRDTGNQPQHF once TRBV2 - TRBJ1-5
TGTGCCAGCAGCGGTGGACAGGGAGTATACAATGAGCAGTTCTTC CASSGGQGVYNEQFF few TRBV12-3/TRBV12-4 TRBD1 TRBJ2-1
TGTGCCAGCAGTGAAGCAGCCGGCTCATCCACAGATACGCAGTATTTT CASSEAAGSSTDTQYF - TRBV6-1 - TRBJ2-3
TGTGCCAGCAGCTTGTTCGGGGACACTGAAGCTTTCTTT CASSLFGDTEAFF - TRBV5-5 - TRBJ1-1
TGTGCCAGCAGTCGACAGGGGACTGAGCAGTTCTTC CASSRQGTEQFF many TRBV2 TRBD1 TRBJ2-1